The clone carrying this T cell receptor (beta chain) was detected once. Sequenced by immunoSEQ multiplex PCR; TCRdb stores in-frame clones only, minus some. The table records under 90,000 clones, around 93% of them present only once. The CDR3 consists of 15 residues. CDR1 is KGHSH and CDR2 is LQKENI in the germline V gene. The ends lost 0 bases at V and 6 bases at J; junction bases unmatched: 1. The chain employs TRBV18 and TRBJ1-4; 10 bases agree with TRBD1. The sequence was obtained from a man in his forties with rheumatoid arthritis. The sample was PBMCs. CDR3 amino acids: CASSPPGQGYEKLFF. The CDR3 DNA sequence: TGTGCCAGCTCACCACCGGGACAGGGGTATGAAAAACTGTTTTTT.